These 32 T cell receptor beta chains originate from one sample sequenced in a study of cytomegalovirus exposure and HLA in healthy donors. The PCR was carried out with 60 Vbeta primers and 13 Jbeta primers. Some clones are missing from TCRdb's copy, which holds only in-frame ones; the method was immunoSEQ multiplex PCR. The table records around 200,000 clones, about 85% of them present only once. Sequencing was carried out using PBMCs. The receptors were sampled from a man between 45 and 60 years old in good health and CMV-seronegative.

This clone was observed a handful of times. The gene calls are TRBV7-2 and TRBJ1-5; tentative D call: TRBD1 (5 bases). V was cut by 1 base and J by 7 bases, with 17 bases left in between. The CDR3 contains 16 residues. Germline lookup yields CDR1 SGHTA and CDR2 FQGNSA. The CDR3 is CASSLDFAGLGQPQHF. The DNA for the CDR3 is TGTGCCAGCAGCTTAGATTTTGCGGGGCTAGGGCAGCCCCAGCATTTT.

The chain has TRBV7-3 and TRBJ2-7, with TRBD2 as a possible D gene (6 bases). V was shortened by 0 bases and J by 2 bases, with 8 bases between the two germline ends. CDR1 and CDR2 (germline): SGHTA, FQGTGA. The CDR3 sequence is 14 residues long. The CDR3 loop is CASSLTGGTYEQYF. The CDR3 bases are TGTGCCAGCAGCTTAACGGGGGGAACCTACGAGCAGTACTTC.

This clone appeared a few times. This sequence joins TRBV9 and TRBJ2-5; D might be TRBD2 (6 bases). CDR1 and CDR2 (germline): SGDLS, YYNGEE. V was shortened by 0 bases and J by 4 bases, with 10 bases between the two germline ends. The CDR3 totals 14 residues. The CDR3 spells CASSVDGGRETQYF. CDR3 coding DNA: TGTGCCAGCAGCGTAGACGGGGGAAGAGAGACCCAGTACTTC.

The chain recombines TRBV9 with TRBJ2-5; TRBD2 might be the D (6 bases). Germline V gives CDR1 SGDLS, CDR2 YYNGEE. Between the trimmed V and J ends, which lost 2 bases and 11 bases, there was a span of 19 bases. The CDR3 covers 14 residues. CDR3 coding DNA: TGTGCCAGCAGCGTGGGGGGTAAGGGGTCGAGGCAGTACTTC. It translates to CASSVGGKGSRQYF.

The chain carries TRBV9 and TRBJ2-7; 9 positions match TRBD2. Germline lookup yields CDR1 SGDLS and CDR2 YYNGEE. The V and J ends lost 0 bases and 3 bases, in that order; junction bases with no gene match: 1. This CDR3 has 14 residues. The CDR3 loop reads CASSVEAGGYEQYF. DNA of the CDR3: TGTGCCAGCAGCGTAGAAGCGGGGGGCTACGAGCAGTACTTC.

The J gene is TRBJ2-7, the V gene TRBV5-4; D call uncertain. CDR1 SGHNT and CDR2 YYREEE come from the germline V gene (reference sequence). Deletions cut 0 bases from V and 0 bases from J, with 4 bases between. The length of the CDR3 is 13 residues. The chain's CDR3 is CASSLGASYEQYF. The CDR3 bases are TGTGCCAGCAGCTTGGGGGCCTCCTACGAGCAGTACTTC.

In its sample, this clone was seen once. The junction and the germline gene differ at one end; a read error may be behind it. The chain couples TRBV7-9 to TRBJ2-7, with 9 nucleotides matching TRBD1. Germline CDR1 reads SEHNR; CDR2 reads FQNEAQ (reference sequence). The CDR3 is 15 residues long. The CDR3 bases are TGTTCCAGCAGCTTACCGGACAGGGGACCGTACGAGCAGTACTTC. Translation: CSSSLPDRGPYEQYF.

The chain joins TRBV5-1 to TRBJ1-2; TRBD1 aligns across 8 bases. Trimming at V came to 4 bases and at J to 5 bases, leaving 7 bases not matched to a gene. Germline-derived CDR1 and CDR2 are SGHRS and YFSETQ. This CDR3 contains 14 residues. In DNA, the CDR3 is TGCGCCAGCAGCCGGACACAGGGGGTTTATGGCTACACCTTC. Its translation is CASSRTQGVYGYTF.

The chain recombines TRBV4-2 with TRBJ2-1; 8 positions agree with TRBD1. The J segment lost 9 bases and the V segment lost 4 bases, leaving 11 bases of the junction unmatched. The V gene's germline CDR1 is LGHNA and CDR2 YNFKEQ. The CDR3 covers 15 residues. For the CDR3, the DNA is TGTGCCAGCAGCCCCCAGACAGGGGAGTGGGGTGAGCAGTTCTTC. This codes for CASSPQTGEWGEQFF.

This clone was counted a few times. This chain uses TRBV5-1 with TRBJ2-1; a possible D gene is TRBD2 (8 bases). The CDR3 contains 14 residues. V was trimmed by 2 bases and J by 8 bases, leaving 14 bases between them. Germline values: CDR1 SGHRS, CDR2 YFSETQ. The CDR3 region is CASSFGTAGDEQFF. CDR3 nucleotides: TGCGCCAGCAGCTTCGGGACAGCGGGGGATGAGCAGTTCTTC.

The gene calls are TRBV4-3 and TRBJ2-3; 10 bases are a match to TRBD2. Germline lookup yields CDR1 LGHNA and CDR2 YSLEER. V was clipped by 3 bases and J by 1 base; unmatched bases: 4. This CDR3 is built from 16 residues. The CDR3 loop reads CASSQEAGGGTDTQYF. CDR3 nucleotides: TGCGCCAGCAGCCAGGAAGCGGGGGGGGGCACAGATACGCAGTATTTT.

The chain recombines TRBV7-9 with TRBJ1-6; D remains unclear. Germline V lookup: CDR1 SEHNR, CDR2 FQNEAQ (reference sequence). Trimming stripped 7 bases from V and 6 bases from J, with 7 bases between. The CDR3 contains 12 residues. The CDR3 loop reads CASTSGNSPLHF. The DNA for the CDR3 is TGTGCCAGCACCTCGGGTAATTCACCCCTCCACTTT.

This clone was counted once. The chain recombines TRBV10-1 with TRBJ2-2, with 9 nucleotides matching TRBD1. The V gene's germline CDR1 is WNHNN and CDR2 SYGVQD (reference sequence). The CDR3 is made up of 15 amino acids. With 6 bases clipped from V and 5 bases from J, the junction kept 7 bases outside the gene matches. The CDR3 protein is CASSPGQGRTGELFF. CDR3 nucleotide sequence: TGCGCCAGCAGCCCCGGACAGGGGAGAACCGGGGAGCTGTTTTTT.

This clone was recorded only once. The chain links TRBV7-2 to TRBJ2-3, with 7 bases matching TRBD2. Germline assignment: CDR1 SGHTA and CDR2 FQGNSA. The CDR3 contains 12 residues. Trimming removed 5 bases from V and 5 bases from J; junction bases left unmatched: 1. The CDR3 reads CASSPGGDTQYF. The DNA for the CDR3 is TGTGCCAGCAGCCCGGGGGGAGATACGCAGTATTTT.

The chain carries TRBV7-2 and TRBJ1-5; D not resolved. This CDR3 is 13 amino acids long. V was shortened by 5 bases and J by 6 bases, with 11 bases between the two germline ends. Germline CDR1 is SGHTA and CDR2 is FQGNSA. In DNA form, the CDR3 reads TGTGCCAGCAGCCTAGGGCCGGGTCAGCCCCAGCATTTT. This gives the protein CASSLGPGQPQHF.

This rearrangement joins TRBV10-3 to TRBJ2-1; TRBD2 aligns across 7 bases. Germline V gives CDR1 ENHRY, CDR2 SYGVKD. CDR3 size: 16 residues. V shed 5 bases and J 6 bases; nucleotides not matched to a gene: 13. This CDR3 is CAISNVGTGGFNEQFF. CDR3 sequence (DNA): TGTGCCATCAGTAACGTGGGGACGGGGGGTTTCAATGAGCAGTTCTTC.

V usage is TRBV27 and J usage is TRBJ2-7; D ambiguous. CDR1 and CDR2 (germline): MNHEY, SMNVEV (reference sequence). The V and J ends lost 2 bases and 3 bases respectively, with 8 bases between them. This CDR3 contains 13 residues. CDR3 in amino acids: CASSLGQDYEQYF. Written as DNA, the CDR3 is TGTGCCAGCAGTTTAGGTCAGGACTACGAGCAGTACTTC.

This clone was counted once. The CDR3 DNA reads as TGTGCCAGCAGCGCCCGACTAGCGGGGGGGCCGGGTGAGCAGTTCTTC. Translating gives CASSARLAGGPGEQFF. The chain carries TRBV9 and TRBJ2-1, with TRBD2 matching 14 bases. Trimming at V came to 3 bases and at J to 9 bases, leaving 8 bases not matched to a gene. The CDR3 totals 16 residues. Germline V lookup: CDR1 SGDLS, CDR2 YYNGEE.

The chain recombines TRBV27 with TRBJ2-7; TRBD1 aligns across 7 bases. Germline V gene sequence: CDR1 MNHEY, CDR2 SMNVEV (reference sequence). This CDR3 has 16 amino acids. V gave up 8 bases and J gave up 7 bases; unmatched junction bases: 20. The CDR3 DNA reads as TGTGCCAGCGCAAGGGCCGAAGGGGCAGGGGGAATGGAGCAGTACTTC. The encoded protein is CASARAEGAGGMEQYF.

The CDR3 is CASSLILNTEAFF. CDR3 sequence (DNA): TGTGCCAGCAGCTTAATCTTGAACACTGAAGCTTTCTTT. V usage is TRBV7-6 and J usage is TRBJ1-1, with D uncertain. CDR1 is SGHVS and CDR2 is FNYEAQ in the germline V gene. With 2 bases removed from V and 0 bases from J, the gap between germline ends came to 4 bases. The CDR3 contains 13 residues.

The rearrangement links TRBV7-2 to TRBJ1-1; D ambiguous. V was cut by 5 bases and J by 1 base, with 8 bases left in between. The CDR3 runs 13 residues. Germline V CDR1 and CDR2: SGHTA, FQGNSA. CDR3 coding DNA: TGTGCCAGCAGCCAACATGGGAACACTGAAGCTTTCTTT. Translated, it gives CASSQHGNTEAFF.

The chain links TRBV11-3 to TRBJ1-2; tentative D call: TRBD1 (5 bases). V was clipped by 0 bases and J by 8 bases, with 10 bases between them. The CDR3 is made up of 13 amino acids. Germline assignment: CDR1 SGHNT and CDR2 YENEEA. In DNA, the CDR3 is TGTGCCAGCAGCTTAGATCAGGGAAGCGGCTACACCTTC. Protein product: CASSLDQGSGYTF.

The J gene is TRBJ1-2, the V gene TRBV10-3, with 9 bases that match TRBD1. The V gene end was trimmed by 3 bases and the J gene end by 10 bases; junction bases not matched to a gene: 3. In germline, CDR1 is ENHRY, CDR2 SYGVKD. The CDR3 totals 12 residues. The CDR3 coding sequence is TGTGCCATCAGTGAAACAGGGGGCGACTACACCTTC. This codes for CAISETGGDYTF.

This chain connects TRBV27 to TRBJ1-1, with TRBD1 identical over 7 bases. CDR3 length equals 17 residues. V gave up 5 bases and J gave up 0 bases; unmatched junction bases: 12. Looked up from germline, CDR1 is MNHEY and CDR2 is SMNVEV (reference sequence). The CDR3 DNA is TGTGCCAGCAGTACCTTGACAGGGCGGGGTATGAACACTGAAGCTTTCTTT. Translated, it gives CASSTLTGRGMNTEAFF.

The chain carries TRBV19 and TRBJ1-6; possible D gene TRBD1, 5 bases. The CDR3 contains 15 residues. The germline V gene encodes CDR1 LNHDA and CDR2 SQIVND (reference sequence). Trimming took off 3 bases at V and 7 bases at J, with 13 bases between the two ends. The CDR3 loop is CASSIIQGGNSPLHF. CDR3 sequence (DNA): TGTGCCAGTAGTATTATTCAGGGTGGCAATTCACCCCTCCACTTT.

The chain links TRBV9 to TRBJ1-2; 9 positions match TRBD1. The trim removed 4 bases at V and 5 bases at J, leaving 15 bases unmatched. CDR3 length: 17 residues. Germline CDR1 reads SGDLS; CDR2 reads YYNGEE. The chain's CDR3 is CASSLSRDRVDTYGYTF. The DNA of the CDR3 is TGTGCCAGCAGCTTGAGTCGGGACAGGGTCGATACGTATGGCTACACCTTC.

This chain links TRBV4-1 with TRBJ1-1, with 8 bases that match TRBD1. CDR1 and CDR2 from the germline V gene are MGHRA and YSYEKL. The CDR3 consists of 17 residues. V gave up 0 bases and J gave up 0 bases; unmatched junction bases: 6. The CDR3 DNA reads TGCGCCAGCAGCCAAGATAGAGCAGGGGGCATGAACACTGAAGCTTTCTTT. Protein sequence: CASSQDRAGGMNTEAFF.

CDR3 amino acids: CASSPGGDPYEQYF. CDR3 in DNA: TGCGCCAGCAGCCCGGGGGGGGACCCCTACGAGCAGTACTTC. This chain links TRBV5-1 with TRBJ2-7, with 8 bases aligning to TRBD2. J lost 2 bases, V lost 4 bases, and 5 bases had no gene match. The CDR3 consists of 14 residues. CDR1 is SGHRS and CDR2 is YFSETQ in the germline V gene.

A few counts support this clone. The genes are TRBV5-6 and TRBJ1-6; D unclear. CDR1 is SGHDT, CDR2 YYEEEE, per germline. The CDR3 covers 15 residues. V lost 4 bases and J lost 7, with 15 bases in between. This CDR3 is CASSRVALENSPLHF. CDR3 coding DNA: TGTGCCAGCAGCCGGGTCGCCTTGGAAAATTCACCCCTCCACTTT.

Concerning this clone itself: One junction end disagrees with the germline gene, perhaps due to a read error. This chain joins TRBV2 and TRBJ1-6; TRBD1 agrees at 8 bases. CDR3 length: 14 amino acids. Germline-derived CDR1 and CDR2 are SNHLY and FYNNEI. Here the CDR3 reads CASRTDRASTPFHF. DNA of the CDR3: TGTGCCAGCAGGACGGACAGGGCTTCGACACCCTTCCACTTT. Looking up the rest from reference TRBV2 and TRBJ1-6 gives the full variable domain: EPEVTQTPSHQVTQMGQEVILRCVPISNHLYFYWYRQILGQKVEFLVSFYNNEISEKSEIFDDQFSVERPDGSNFTLKIRSTKLEDSAMYFCASRTDRASTPFHFGNGTRLTVT.

This clone is classed as medium-sized. The rearrangement joins TRBV6-4 to TRBJ2-3; weak D call: TRBD2 (7 bases). Germline-derived CDR1 and CDR2 are MRHNA and SNTAGT. This CDR3 contains 15 residues. Trimming removed 0 bases from V and 4 bases from J, with 11 bases in between. CDR3 coding DNA: TGTGCCAGCAGTGACTCGTGGGGGGGCCCAGATACGCAGTATTTT. Amino acids: CASSDSWGGPDTQYF.

This clone has a handful of counts. V gene TRBV18 combines with J gene TRBJ1-6, with 11 bases fitting TRBD1. Germline V gene data show CDR1 as KGHSH and CDR2 as LQKENI. This CDR3 is 15 amino acids long. After removal of 5 bases from V and 10 bases from J, the junction contained 7 bases not matched to a gene. Here the CDR3 DNA reads TGTGCCAGCTCAGCGGGACAGGGGGGATTCTCACCCCTCCACTTT. Its translation: CASSAGQGGFSPLHF.